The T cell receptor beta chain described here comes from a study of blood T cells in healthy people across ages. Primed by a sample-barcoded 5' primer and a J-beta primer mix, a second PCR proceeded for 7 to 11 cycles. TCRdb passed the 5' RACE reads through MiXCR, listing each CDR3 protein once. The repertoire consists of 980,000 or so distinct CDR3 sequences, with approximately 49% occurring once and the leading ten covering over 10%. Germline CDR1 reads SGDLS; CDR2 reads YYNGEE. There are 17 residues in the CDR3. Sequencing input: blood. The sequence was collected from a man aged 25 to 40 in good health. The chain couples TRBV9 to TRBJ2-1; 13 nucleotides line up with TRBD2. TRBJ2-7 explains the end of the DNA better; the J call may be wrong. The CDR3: CASSAGTSGAVYNEQYF. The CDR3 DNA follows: TGTGCCAGCAGCGCCGGGACTAGCGGGGCGGTCTACAATGAGCAGTACTTC.